A single sample is the source of the 21 T cell receptor beta chains below, sequenced in a study of cytomegalovirus exposure and HLA in healthy donors. Primers included in the PCR were 60 Vbeta and 13 Jbeta primers. Profiled with immunoSEQ multiplex PCR; TCRdb holds only in-frame clones, not every one. Of around 85,000 clones in the sample, 70% to 85% were seen once. The sequencing input was PBMCs. The receptors were gathered from a man aged 25-45 years in good health and CMV-seropositive.

The chain has TRBV5-4 and TRBJ1-2; 8 bases agree with TRBD1. V was clipped by 3 bases and J by 8 bases; unmatched bases: 12. The germline CDR1 and CDR2 sequences are SGHNT and YYREEE (reference sequence). This CDR3 is built from 15 residues. This CDR3 is CASSSLKTGGGGYTF. The DNA for the CDR3 is TGTGCCAGCAGCTCCCTAAAAACAGGGGGTGGCGGCTACACCTTC.

The chain employs TRBV29-1 and TRBJ2-7; TRBD1 agrees at 7 bases. The ends lost 4 bases at V and 4 bases at J; junction bases unmatched: 10. Germline V gene data show CDR1 as SQVTM and CDR2 as ANQGSEA. The CDR3 spans 14 residues. The CDR3 sequence is CSVARGAGGYEQYF. DNA of the CDR3: TGCAGCGTTGCCCGAGGCGCAGGGGGTTACGAGCAGTACTTC.

The chain is built from TRBV5-8 and TRBJ1-5, with D unclear. CDR3 length: 15 amino acids. V was clipped by 3 bases and J by 2 bases, with 12 bases between them. CDR1 is SGHTS and CDR2 is YDEGEE in the germline V gene. Here the CDR3 DNA reads TGTGCCAGCAGCTCCCTGGGTGAGGGCAATCAGCCCCAGCATTTT. Amino acid sequence: CASSSLGEGNQPQHF.

The chain employs TRBV10-3 and TRBJ2-5; 7 nucleotides match TRBD2. CDR1 and CDR2 (germline): ENHRY, SYGVKD. The J segment lost 2 bases and the V segment lost 10 bases, leaving 4 bases of the junction unmatched. The CDR3 contains 12 residues. This CDR3 reads CATMGGQETQYF. CDR3 sequence (DNA): TGTGCCACCATGGGGGGGCAAGAGACCCAGTACTTC.

This clone was detected a few times. The chain uses TRBV9 and TRBJ2-7, with a possible D match to TRBD2 (6 bases). The CDR3 covers 14 residues. The V gene's germline CDR1 is SGDLS and CDR2 YYNGEE. Trimming took 1 base from V and 6 from J, leaving 14 bases between them. The CDR3 region has the DNA TGTGCCAGCAGCGTAAGGTGGGAGGTTTCCGAGCAGTACTTC. This encodes CASSVRWEVSEQYF.

This rearrangement joins TRBV6-1 to TRBJ1-5; D might be TRBD1 (5 bases). Germline V lookup: CDR1 MNHNS, CDR2 SASEGT. V lost 3 bases and J lost 7, with 19 bases in between. The CDR3 sequence is 16 residues long. The CDR3 sequence: CASSDLRWGGEQPQHF. CDR3 coding DNA: TGTGCCAGCAGTGATCTTAGGTGGGGAGGGGAGCAGCCCCAGCATTTT.

The CDR3 protein is CASRSGQGNPDTGELFF. CDR3 nucleotide sequence: TGTGCCAGCAGATCGGGACAGGGGAACCCGGACACCGGGGAGCTGTTTTTT. The chain joins TRBV5-8 to TRBJ2-2; the match to TRBD1 covers 10 bases. After removal of 5 bases from V and 3 bases from J, the junction contained 10 bases not matched to a gene. The CDR3 runs to 17 residues. Germline V gives CDR1 SGHTS, CDR2 YDEGEE.

The CDR3 coding sequence is TGCGCCAGCAGCGTGACAGGGAATGAGCAGTTCTTC. Protein product: CASSVTGNEQFF. This chain links TRBV5-1 with TRBJ2-1; 7 bases line up with TRBD1. The trim removed 4 bases at V and 7 bases at J, leaving 2 bases unmatched. From germline, CDR1 is SGHRS and CDR2 YFSETQ. The CDR3 extends over 12 amino acids. The full variable domain, completed using reference TRBV5-1 and TRBJ2-1, is KAGVTQTPRYLIKTRGQQVTLSCSPISGHRSVSWYQQTPGQGLQFLFEYFSETQRNKGNFPGRFSGRQFSNSRSEMNVSTLELGDSALYLCASSVTGNEQFFGPGTRLTVL.

This clone appeared a single time. The CDR3: CASSQKTGANQPQHF. The CDR3 bases are TGTGCCAGCAGCCAAAAAACAGGGGCTAATCAGCCCCAGCATTTT. This rearrangement joins TRBV27 to TRBJ1-5, with 7 bases lining up with TRBD1. The CDR3 totals 15 residues. V was pared by 6 bases and J by 4 bases, with 9 bases of the junction left unmatched. Per the germline V gene, CDR1 is MNHEY and CDR2 is SMNVEV (reference sequence).

This chain joins TRBV7-8 and TRBJ1-6, with D perhaps matching TRBD1 (5 bases). The CDR3 totals 18 residues. Trimming took 3 bases from V and 7 from J, leaving 22 bases between them. The germline CDR1 and CDR2 sequences are SGHVS and FQNEAQ. The CDR3: CASSFSGTSDYRNSPLHF. In nucleotides, the CDR3 is TGTGCCAGCAGCTTTTCCGGGACCTCGGACTATCGGAATTCACCCCTCCACTTT.

DNA for the CDR3: TGTGCCTGGAGTTTGGGGCAAGCCTCCTGGGGTCAGCCCCAGCATTTT. It is translated as CAWSLGQASWGQPQHF. This chain joins TRBV30 and TRBJ1-5, with a possible D match to TRBD1 (5 bases). Germline V gene sequence: CDR1 GTSNPN, CDR2 SVGIG (reference sequence). The V end lost 2 bases, the J end lost 6 bases, and 20 bases lay between the germline ends. This CDR3 has 16 residues. Full variable domain (remainder filled in from reference TRBV30 and TRBJ1-5): SQTIHQWPATLVQPVGSPLSLECTVEGTSNPNLYWYRQAAGRGLQLLFYSVGIGQISSEVPQNLSASRPQDRQFILSSKKLLLSDSGFYLCAWSLGQASWGQPQHFGDGTRLSIL.

The V and J genes are TRBV10-3 and TRBJ2-7; 10 nucleotides match TRBD2. Germline V lookup: CDR1 ENHRY, CDR2 SYGVKD. The CDR3 spans 15 residues. Trimming removed 0 bases from V and 5 bases from J; junction bases left unmatched: 4. CDR3 sequence reads: CAISESLAGAHEQYF. CDR3 coding DNA: TGTGCCATCAGTGAGTCCCTAGCGGGAGCCCACGAGCAGTACTTC.

The J gene is TRBJ1-2, the V gene TRBV4-2; D uncertain. Germline-derived CDR1 and CDR2 are LGHNA and YNFKEQ. With 1 base removed from V and 0 bases from J, the gap between germline ends came to 6 bases. CDR3 length: 14 amino acids. The CDR3 is CASSQVGTNYGYTF. CDR3 DNA: TGTGCCAGCAGCCAAGTGGGCACTAACTATGGCTACACCTTC.

V gene TRBV12-5 combines with J gene TRBJ2-1; 8 positions match TRBD1. V was clipped by 3 bases and J by 9 bases; unmatched bases: 16. Per germline, CDR1 LGHNT and CDR2 FRNRAP. The CDR3 consists of 17 residues. The CDR3 DNA sequence: TGTGCTAGTGGTTTTGGCTCCCCGACAGGGGAAATTGGTGAGCAGTTCTTC. Its translation is CASGFGSPTGEIGEQFF.

The chain combines TRBV7-6 with TRBJ2-1, with 9 bases lining up with TRBD2. The germline gives CDR1 SGHVS, CDR2 FNYEAQ. The CDR3 totals 18 residues. J was trimmed by 4 bases and V by 5 bases; bases with no gene match: 15. The CDR3 sequence is CASSPGIVGGRAYNEQFF. The CDR3, as DNA: TGTGCCAGCAGCCCCGGGATAGTCGGCGGGAGGGCTTACAATGAGCAGTTCTTC.

The rearrangement joins TRBV5-4 to TRBJ1-1; D possibly corresponds to TRBD1 (5 bases). This CDR3 contains 13 residues. CDR1 is SGHNT and CDR2 is YYREEE in the germline V gene (reference sequence). The V end was cut by 5 bases, the J end by 0 bases, with 8 bases between. CDR3 region: CASSDSMNTEAFF. CDR3 sequence (DNA): TGTGCCAGCAGTGACAGCATGAACACTGAAGCTTTCTTT.

The chain employs TRBV9 and TRBJ2-2; D unresolved. The germline V and J ends were trimmed by 4 bases and 1 base, with 8 bases remaining between them. In germline, CDR1 is SGDLS, CDR2 YYNGEE. There are 14 residues in the CDR3. As DNA, the CDR3 is TGTGCCAGCAGCCCGCGTGGGAACACCGGGGAGCTGTTTTTT. Translation: CASSPRGNTGELFF.

The CDR3 nucleotides read TGCAGCGTTGGATCGGGACAGGACTACAATGAGCAGTTCTTC. Amino acid sequence: CSVGSGQDYNEQFF. This chain uses TRBV29-1 with TRBJ2-1; 8 nucleotides align to TRBD1. Germline V gene data show CDR1 as SQVTM and CDR2 as ANQGSEA. The CDR3 contains 14 residues. J lost 3 bases, V lost 4 bases, and 5 bases had no gene match.

The chain recombines TRBV29-1 with TRBJ1-1; 10 bases are a match to TRBD1. The CDR3 runs 14 residues. Per the germline V gene, CDR1 is SQVTM and CDR2 is ANQGSEA. The V segment lost 6 bases and the J segment 5 bases; nucleotides outside the gene matches: 9. This CDR3 reads CSVGGDRGITEAFF. The CDR3 DNA is TGCAGCGTGGGCGGGGACAGGGGTATAACTGAAGCTTTCTTT.

The chain uses TRBV5-4 and TRBJ2-5; 8 bases fit TRBD2. The CDR3 runs 13 residues. From germline, CDR1 is SGHNT and CDR2 YYREEE (reference sequence). J gave up 7 bases and V 2 bases, and 4 bases lay outside the gene matches. CDR3 DNA: TGTGCCAGCAGCTTCGCCGCGGGGGGGACCCAGTACTTC. It specifies CASSFAAGGTQYF.

J is TRBJ2-7 and V is TRBV6-6; D is possibly TRBD2 (5 bases). The CDR3 is 12 amino acids. Germline CDR1 and CDR2: MNHNY and SVGAGI (reference sequence). V lost 0 bases and J 7 bases, leaving 7 bases between the germline ends. The CDR3 is CASSYSRAEQYF. CDR3 nucleotide sequence: TGTGCCAGCAGTTACTCGAGGGCGGAGCAGTACTTC.